This TCR beta chain emerged from a study of beta chain features in type 1 diabetes. The CDR3 runs to 18 residues. Trimming took 0 bases from V and 1 from J; bases not matched to a gene: 9. Germline V CDR1 and CDR2: SGHTS, YDEGEE. Sequenced material consisted of expressed TCRB transcripts (all of the isolated RNA was reverse transcribed). Only in-frame clones appear in the TCRdb table, and some are missing; sequencing was by immunoSEQ multiplex PCR. The sample shows 65,000 to 85,000 clones, 49% of them seen only once. This clone was recorded a few times. What it recognizes is unknown. Overall study results and limits: The naive, central memory and Treg TCRB repertoires looked more alike in patients than they did in healthy donors. The VDJ junctions of type 1 diabetes patients carried fewer insertions and more deletions. Shortening that was moderate but significant affected the TCRB CDR3s of Type 1 diabetes patients in all four CD4+ subsets.

This chain joins TRBV5-8 and TRBJ2-3; 9 bases match TRBD2. Sequenced input: central memory CD4+ T cells from blood. The clonotype comes from a man aged 30 to 45 with type 1 diabetes. CDR3 loop: CASSLAIDGLARTDTQYF. The CDR3, as DNA: TGTGCCAGCAGCTTGGCCATCGACGGACTAGCGCGCACAGATACGCAGTATTTT. The whole variable domain, filled in from reference TRBV5-8 and TRBJ2-3, reads EAGVTQSPTHLIKTRGQQATLRCSPISGHTSVYWYQQALGLGLQFLLWYDEGEERNRGNFPPRFSGRQFPNYSSELNVNALELEDSALYLCASSLAIDGLARTDTQYFGPGTRLTVL.